Detailed here is one TCR beta chain. This entry belongs to a study of OX40 agonist ivuxolimab in advanced cancers. The data were produced by immunoSEQ multiplex PCR, yet TCRdb's version contains in-frame clones alone and is incomplete. The sample lists tens of thousands of clones; roughly 86% were seen once. The CDR3 sequence is 15 residues long. Looked up from germline, CDR1 is SGHTA and CDR2 is FQGNSA. J was trimmed by 3 bases and V by 4 bases; bases with no gene match: 7. The sample here was CD4+ or CD8+ T cells sorted from blood, taken in a trial of the OX40 agonist ivuxolimab. The TCR sequence derives from an adult with an advanced solid tumor such as melanoma, head and neck, liver or kidney cancer. The chain joins TRBV7-2 to TRBJ2-7, with 9 bases aligning to TRBD1. CDR3 sequence reads: CASSSPGTGNYEQYF. The DNA for the CDR3 is TGTGCCAGCAGCTCTCCCGGGACAGGGAACTACGAGCAGTACTTC.